Presented here are 16 T cell receptor beta chains from one specimen sequenced in a study of shared clonotypes between healthy human individuals. This table comes from immunoSEQ multiplex PCR, and its TCRdb copy is limited to in-frame clones, with some not included. Among roughly 2.5 million clones, approximately 94% were seen once, and the ten largest hold around 0.15%. Sequenced input: naive CD4+ T cells sorted from blood. Subset here: CD45RA+ positively selected. The source is a man younger than 35 in good health.

This chain links TRBV2 with TRBJ1-1; D is unclear. The CDR3 is 14 residues long. Trimming took 4 bases from V and 1 from J, leaving 10 bases between them. The germline V gene encodes CDR1 SNHLY and CDR2 FYNNEI. The CDR3 DNA reads as TGTGCCAGCAGTGGGACGGAGTGGAACACTGAAGCTTTCTTT. Its translation: CASSGTEWNTEAFF.

The rearrangement uses TRBV5-1 and TRBJ1-4; TRBD1 matches 9 bases. J was trimmed by 6 bases and V by 0 bases; bases with no gene match: 3. The CDR3 totals 15 residues. Germline CDR1 reads SGHRS; CDR2 reads YFSETQ. This chain's CDR3 is CASSLGGQGHEKLFF. For the CDR3, the DNA is TGCGCCAGCAGCTTGGGTGGACAGGGGCATGAAAAACTGTTTTTT.

This sequence joins TRBV5-6 and TRBJ2-7; no clear D gene. Trimming took off 0 bases at V and 6 bases at J, with 10 bases between the two ends. The CDR3 covers 13 residues. Germline V gives CDR1 SGHDT, CDR2 YYEEEE. For the CDR3, the DNA is TGTGCCAGCAGCTTGGGGCTTAAGAGCGAGCAGTACTTC. Residues: CASSLGLKSEQYF.

The gene calls are TRBV11-2 and TRBJ1-4; 7 nucleotides agree with TRBD1. This CDR3 has 14 residues. Germline CDR1 SGHAT, CDR2 FQNNGV. After removal of 3 bases from V and 8 bases from J, the junction contained 6 bases not matched to a gene. The CDR3 sequence is CASSFGPGGEKLFF. The CDR3 bases are TGTGCCAGCAGCTTTGGTCCAGGGGGGGAAAAACTGTTTTTT.

The chain combines TRBV6-5 with TRBJ2-7; tentative D call: TRBD1 (6 bases). The CDR3 consists of 15 residues. Germline V gene data show CDR1 as MNHEY and CDR2 as SVGAGI. Trimming shortened V by 4 bases and J by 3 bases, and 16 bases separated the two germline ends. The CDR3 loop reads CASSSDRKASYEQYF. CDR3 in DNA: TGTGCCAGCAGTTCTGACAGGAAAGCAAGCTACGAGCAGTACTTC.

This clone was picked up a small number of times. The chain combines TRBV27 with TRBJ1-1; 8 nucleotides match TRBD1. Germline assignment: CDR1 MNHEY and CDR2 SMNVEV (reference sequence). Trimming cost V 5 bases and J 4 bases; bases outside gene matches: 3. This CDR3 has 13 amino acids. The CDR3 region has the DNA TGTGCCAGCAGTCGGACAGGGAGCACTGAAGCTTTCTTT. Translating gives CASSRTGSTEAFF.

The CDR3 nucleotides read TGTGCCACCAGCAGATTCTCCGCCGGGACAGGGGTCGTGACCCAGTACTTC. Translated, it gives CATSRFSAGTGVVTQYF. The chain combines TRBV15 with TRBJ2-5; 10 bases are a match to TRBD1. After removal of 2 bases from V and 7 bases from J, the junction contained 13 bases not matched to a gene. Germline V gene lookup returns CDR1 LNHNV and CDR2 YYDKDF (reference sequence). This CDR3 contains 17 residues.

The chain has TRBV2 and TRBJ2-7; possible D gene TRBD1, 6 bases. With 6 bases removed from V and 4 bases from J, the gap between germline ends came to 25 bases. The CDR3 runs 17 residues. Per the germline V gene, CDR1 is SNHLY and CDR2 is FYNNEI. CDR3 residues: CASRQGVLETGFYEQYF. In DNA form, the CDR3 reads TGTGCCAGCAGACAGGGTGTCCTAGAAACGGGGTTTTACGAGCAGTACTTC.

Concerning this clone itself: This specimen includes other DNA sequences encoding the same CDR3. V gene TRBV5-1 combines with J gene TRBJ1-2; 11 bases are a match to TRBD1. V dropped 0 bases and J dropped 8; count of bases not matched to a gene: 3. CDR3 length: 14 residues. The germline gives CDR1 SGHRS, CDR2 YFSETQ. The CDR3: CASSLEGQGEGYTF. CDR3 bases: TGCGCCAGCAGCTTGGAGGGACAGGGGGAAGGCTACACCTTC.

The V and J genes are TRBV7-2 and TRBJ1-1; the D gene is possibly TRBD1 (5 bases). CDR3 length: 12 amino acids. V was shortened by 7 bases and J by 10 bases, with 16 bases between the two germline ends. In germline, CDR1 is SGHTA, CDR2 FQGNSA. CDR3 residues: CASTERGIRAFF. DNA of the CDR3: TGTGCCAGCACCGAGCGGGGGATCCGAGCTTTCTTT.

This clone has only one observation. This chain links TRBV7-2 with TRBJ1-1; D is ambiguous. Trimming shortened V by 7 bases and J by 3 bases, and 15 bases separated the two germline ends. Germline V gene sequence: CDR1 SGHTA, CDR2 FQGNSA. The CDR3 consists of 14 residues. The CDR3 nucleotides read TGTGCCAGCACCCGGACCGTCACCTACACTGAAGCTTTCTTT. Its protein product is CASTRTVTYTEAFF.

This clone was recorded only once. The chain has TRBV6-9 and TRBJ2-2, with D possibly matching TRBD1 (5 bases). V shed 2 bases and J shed 1 base, with 8 bases lying between them. Germline V gene lookup returns CDR1 MNHGY and CDR2 SVAAGI. The CDR3 extends over 15 amino acids. CDR3 nucleotides: TGTGCCAGCAGTTATCCTGACAGGAACACCGGGGAGCTGTTTTTT. It codes for CASSYPDRNTGELFF.

The rearrangement links TRBV25-1 to TRBJ2-7; TRBD1 aligns across 8 bases. The V gene's germline CDR1 is MGHDK and CDR2 SYGVNS. The CDR3 has 15 amino acids. V gave up 2 bases and J gave up 2 bases; unmatched junction bases: 5. Here the CDR3 reads CASSEVDRVPYEQYF. In nucleotides, the CDR3 is TGTGCCAGCAGTGAAGTGGACAGGGTCCCCTACGAGCAGTACTTC.

V gene TRBV25-1 combines with J gene TRBJ2-7; D perhaps matches TRBD2 (5 bases). The CDR3 has 14 amino acids. V was trimmed by 4 bases and J by 0 bases, leaving 10 bases between them. Germline loops: CDR1 MGHDK, CDR2 SYGVNS. The CDR3 region is CASSGGFGSYEQYF. The CDR3 DNA sequence: TGTGCCAGCAGTGGAGGGTTTGGCTCCTACGAGCAGTACTTC.

The chain joins TRBV10-3 to TRBJ2-1; D possibly uses TRBD1 or TRBD2 (5 bases each). The length of the CDR3 is 19 residues. V lost 4 bases, J lost 1 base, and 23 bases lay in between. Germline CDR1 ENHRY, CDR2 SYGVKD. CDR3 in DNA: TGTGCCATCAGTGGCGGGCAGGGCGAGTTTTTGAGTTCCTACAATGAGCAGTTCTTC. Translating it yields CAISGGQGEFLSSYNEQFF.

This clone was found once. The rearrangement uses TRBV9 and TRBJ2-7, with no clear D. This CDR3 has 14 residues. The V end was cut by 1 base, the J end by 3 bases, with 11 bases between. From germline, CDR1 is SGDLS and CDR2 YYNGEE. In DNA, the CDR3 is TGTGCCAGCAGCGTATGCTCAGCAAACTACGAGCAGTACTTC. Translated: CASSVCSANYEQYF.